The sample holds a few counts of the clone carrying this T cell receptor (beta chain). Rectal tissue came from one to two pinch biopsies taken at colonoscopy. These data originate in a study of pediatric ulcerative colitis. Profiled with immunoSEQ multiplex PCR; TCRdb holds only in-frame clones, not every one. The table includes 20,000 to 25,000 clones, around 64% detected once. The CDR3 sequence is 12 residues long. Germline CDR1 SGHTA, CDR2 FQGNSA. Trimming removed 2 bases at V and 6 bases at J, with 8 bases between. This rearrangement joins TRBV7-2 to TRBJ2-7; a possible D gene is TRBD1 (5 bases). The sequenced material came from gut tissue. This receptor was taken from a boy between 10 and 17 years old with severe ulcerative colitis. DNA of the CDR3: TGTGCCAGCAGCTTATTAGGGGTCGAGCAGTACTTC. Residues: CASSLLGVEQYF. The entire variable domain, with the rest obtained from reference TRBV7-2 and TRBJ2-7, is as follows: GAGVSQSPSNKVTEKGKDVELRCDPISGHTALYWYRQSLGQGLEFLIYFQGNSAPDKSGLPSDRFSAERTGGSVSTLTIQRTQQEDSAVYLCASSLLGVEQYFGPGTRLTVT.